A selection of T cell receptor beta chains follows, all from one sample in a study of beta chain features in type 1 diabetes. Assay used: immunoSEQ multiplex PCR; TCRdb lists only in-frame clones, some missing. This table has fewer than 250,000 clones, 55% to 70% appearing once. Specimen: naive CD4+ T cells from blood. The receptor source for this set is a young man in good health. CDR3s include the opening cysteine and the closing phenylalanine or tryptophan. The D gene is left open where the match is weak. Clone size is not always given. Where it is, it says once, few, many or a class for expanded clones.

clone_size: .; j_call: TRBJ2-1; v_call: TRBV11-2; d_call: .; cdr3_nt: TGTGCCAGCAGCTCCGGGGTACCGAATGAGCAGTTCTTC; cdr3_aa: CASSSGVPNEQFF
clone_size: .; j_call: TRBJ2-5; v_call: TRBV2; d_call: TRBD1; cdr3_nt: TGTGCCAGCAGTGAATTGGGACAGGGATCGGAGACCCAGTACTTC; cdr3_aa: CASSELGQGSETQYF
clone_size: .; j_call: TRBJ2-1; v_call: TRBV9; d_call: TRBD2; cdr3_nt: TGTGCCAGCAGCGTGGCTAGCGGCAATGAGCAGTTCTTC; cdr3_aa: CASSVASGNEQFF
clone_size: .; j_call: TRBJ2-3; v_call: TRBV30; d_call: .; cdr3_nt: TGTGCCTGGAGTGTCCGGGTTAACACAGATACGCAGTATTTT; cdr3_aa: CAWSVRVNTDTQYF
clone_size: .; j_call: TRBJ1-5; v_call: TRBV9; d_call: .; cdr3_nt: TGTGCCAGCAGCGTAGCGAGTAATCAGCCCCAGCATTTT; cdr3_aa: CASSVASNQPQHF
clone_size: .; j_call: TRBJ2-4; v_call: TRBV19; d_call: .; cdr3_nt: TGTGCCAGTAGTATCCGGATAGCCAAAAACATTCAGTACTTC; cdr3_aa: CASSIRIAKNIQYF
clone_size: .; j_call: TRBJ2-1; v_call: TRBV7-2; d_call: .; cdr3_nt: TGTGCCAGCAGCTTTACTGGCAGCTACAATGAGCAGTTCTTC; cdr3_aa: CASSFTGSYNEQFF
clone_size: .; j_call: TRBJ2-3; v_call: TRBV28; d_call: TRBD1; cdr3_nt: TGTGCCAGCAGTTTGGCTGACAGGGTCGGAACGCAGTATTTT; cdr3_aa: CASSLADRVGTQYF
clone_size: .; j_call: TRBJ2-2; v_call: TRBV30; d_call: TRBD1; cdr3_nt: TGTGCCTGGAGTGCGGGACAGGGATGGACCGGGGAGCTGTTTTTT; cdr3_aa: CAWSAGQGWTGELFF
clone_size: .; j_call: TRBJ2-1; v_call: TRBV5-6; d_call: .; cdr3_nt: TGTGCCAGCAGCTTGGGACCCAAAAGCTCCTACAATGAGCAGTTCTTC; cdr3_aa: CASSLGPKSSYNEQFF
clone_size: few; j_call: TRBJ2-3; v_call: TRBV29-1; d_call: .; cdr3_nt: TGCAGCGTTCGTGGCAGAGCCGGCGATACGCAGTATTTT; cdr3_aa: CSVRGRAGDTQYF
clone_size: .; j_call: TRBJ2-3; v_call: TRBV7-2; d_call: .; cdr3_nt: TGTGCCAGCAGCGGGTCAGATACGCAGTATTTT; cdr3_aa: CASSGSDTQYF
clone_size: few; j_call: TRBJ2-2; v_call: TRBV27; d_call: .; cdr3_nt: TGTGCCAGCAGGACCGGCCCGAACACCGGGGAGCTGTTTTTT; cdr3_aa: CASRTGPNTGELFF
clone_size: .; j_call: TRBJ2-1; v_call: TRBV9; d_call: TRBD2; cdr3_nt: TGTGCCAGCAGCAGCGGGAATTGGGTCTACAATGAGCAGTTCTTC; cdr3_aa: CASSSGNWVYNEQFF
clone_size: .; j_call: TRBJ2-4; v_call: TRBV7-2; d_call: .; cdr3_nt: TGTGCCAGCAGCTTAGATGCTCCGCTTCTGTACTTC; cdr3_aa: CASSLDAPLLYF
clone_size: .; j_call: TRBJ2-1; v_call: TRBV5-1; d_call: TRBD1; cdr3_nt: TGCGCCAGCAGCTTGGGACAGGGCACTGAGCAGTTCTTC; cdr3_aa: CASSLGQGTEQFF
clone_size: few; j_call: TRBJ2-5; v_call: TRBV5-4; d_call: .; cdr3_nt: TGTGCCAGCAGCCCAGGAATTTTCCAAGAGACCCAGTACTTC; cdr3_aa: CASSPGIFQETQYF
clone_size: once; j_call: TRBJ2-2; v_call: TRBV30; d_call: .; cdr3_nt: TGTGCCTGGAGACCCAACACCGGGGAGCTGTTTTTT; cdr3_aa: CAWRPNTGELFF
clone_size: .; j_call: TRBJ2-4; v_call: TRBV15; d_call: .; cdr3_nt: TGTGCCACCAGCAGAGATCGGACTCCCTATGGCAAAAACATTCAGTACTTC; cdr3_aa: CATSRDRTPYGKNIQYF
clone_size: .; j_call: TRBJ2-7; v_call: TRBV6-5; d_call: .; cdr3_nt: TGTGCCAGCAGTTACATGGGGAACGAGCAGTACTTC; cdr3_aa: CASSYMGNEQYF
clone_size: .; j_call: TRBJ2-1; v_call: TRBV4-3; d_call: TRBD2; cdr3_nt: TGCGCCAGCAGCCAAGTAGCCCTAGCGGGTTTTGGTGACTACAATGAGCAGTTCTTC; cdr3_aa: CASSQVALAGFGDYNEQFF
clone_size: .; j_call: TRBJ2-1; v_call: TRBV30; d_call: TRBD2; cdr3_nt: TGTGCCTGGAGTCTCTCCCTAGCGGGTCCTTACAATGAGCAGTTCTTC; cdr3_aa: CAWSLSLAGPYNEQFF
clone_size: .; j_call: TRBJ2-1; v_call: TRBV7-2; d_call: TRBD2; cdr3_nt: TGTGCCAGCAGCTTGTCCCAGCGGGAGTACAATGAGCAGTTCTTC; cdr3_aa: CASSLSQREYNEQFF
clone_size: .; j_call: TRBJ2-1; v_call: TRBV25-1; d_call: TRBD2; cdr3_nt: TGTGCCAGCAGTGGGTTCATAGCGGGAAGCTCCTACAATGAGCAGTTCTTC; cdr3_aa: CASSGFIAGSSYNEQFF
clone_size: .; j_call: TRBJ2-7; v_call: TRBV30; d_call: .; cdr3_nt: TGTGCCTGGAGTCGGAGTAGCGGATACCTAACCCTGGAGCAGTACTTC; cdr3_aa: CAWSRSSGYLTLEQYF
clone_size: .; j_call: TRBJ1-2; v_call: TRBV29-1; d_call: .; cdr3_nt: TGCAGCGTTGAAACTGCTCCCGGTAGCTATGGCTACACCTTC; cdr3_aa: CSVETAPGSYGYTF
clone_size: .; j_call: TRBJ1-1; v_call: TRBV30; d_call: .; cdr3_nt: TGTGCCTGGAGTGTAGTCACCGACACTGAAGCTTTCTTT; cdr3_aa: CAWSVVTDTEAFF
clone_size: few; j_call: TRBJ2-4; v_call: TRBV7-2; d_call: .; cdr3_nt: TGTGCCAGCAATGAGGAATACGTAGCCAAAAACATTCAGTACTTC; cdr3_aa: CASNEEYVAKNIQYF
clone_size: few; j_call: TRBJ2-1; v_call: TRBV28; d_call: TRBD1; cdr3_nt: TGTGCCAGCAGGACAGGGGGCGCCTACAATGAGCAGTTCTTC; cdr3_aa: CASRTGGAYNEQFF
clone_size: .; j_call: TRBJ1-6; v_call: TRBV5-1; d_call: .; cdr3_nt: TGCGCCAGCAGCTTGGAAAATTCACCCCTCCACTTT; cdr3_aa: CASSLENSPLHF
clone_size: .; j_call: TRBJ1-5; v_call: TRBV30; d_call: .; cdr3_nt: TGTGCCTGGAGCTCCACATCGGCGGAACAGCCCCAGCATTTT; cdr3_aa: CAWSSTSAEQPQHF
clone_size: .; j_call: TRBJ2-5; v_call: TRBV29-1; d_call: .; cdr3_nt: TGCAGCGTTGTGCCGGACCAAGAGACCCAGTACTTC; cdr3_aa: CSVVPDQETQYF
clone_size: .; j_call: TRBJ1-1; v_call: TRBV7-8; d_call: .; cdr3_nt: TGTGCCAGCAGTTTCCGATTGAACACTGAAGCTTTCTTT; cdr3_aa: CASSFRLNTEAFF